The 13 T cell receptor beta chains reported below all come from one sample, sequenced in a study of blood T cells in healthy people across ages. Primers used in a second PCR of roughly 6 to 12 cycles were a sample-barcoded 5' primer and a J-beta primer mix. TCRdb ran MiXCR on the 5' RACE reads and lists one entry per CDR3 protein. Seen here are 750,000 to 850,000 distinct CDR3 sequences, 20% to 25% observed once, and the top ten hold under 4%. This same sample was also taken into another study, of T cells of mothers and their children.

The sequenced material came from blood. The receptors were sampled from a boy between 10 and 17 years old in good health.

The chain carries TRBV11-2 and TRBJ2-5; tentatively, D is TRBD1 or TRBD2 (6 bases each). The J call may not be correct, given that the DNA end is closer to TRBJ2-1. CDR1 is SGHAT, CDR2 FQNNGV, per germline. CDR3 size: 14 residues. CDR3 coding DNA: TGTGCCAGCAGCCCCAGATCAAGGAGGGGGGAGCAGTTCTTC. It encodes CASSPRSRRGEQFF.

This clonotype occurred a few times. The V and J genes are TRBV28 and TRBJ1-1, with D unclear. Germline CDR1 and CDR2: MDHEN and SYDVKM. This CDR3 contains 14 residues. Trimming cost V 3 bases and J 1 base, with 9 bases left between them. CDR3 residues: CASSLGSTNTEAFF. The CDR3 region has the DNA TGTGCCAGCAGTTTGGGCAGCACGAACACTGAAGCTTTCTTT.

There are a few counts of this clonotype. This chain's CDR3 is CASSPRSGEGNTEAFF. For the CDR3, the DNA is TGTGCCAGCAGCCCCCGATCAGGAGAAGGAAACACTGAAGCTTTCTTT. The chain uses TRBV7-3 and TRBJ1-1, with no clear D. This CDR3 region has 16 residues. Trimming shortened V by 5 bases and J by 2 bases, and 18 bases separated the two germline ends. Germline V gene lookup returns CDR1 SGHTA and CDR2 FQGTGA.

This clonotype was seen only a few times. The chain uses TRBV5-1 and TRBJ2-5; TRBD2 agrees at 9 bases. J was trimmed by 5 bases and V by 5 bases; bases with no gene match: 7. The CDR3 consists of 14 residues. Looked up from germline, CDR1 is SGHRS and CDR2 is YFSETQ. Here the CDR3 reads CASRHRTSAETQYF. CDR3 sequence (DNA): TGCGCCAGCAGACATAGGACTAGCGCGGAGACCCAGTACTTC.

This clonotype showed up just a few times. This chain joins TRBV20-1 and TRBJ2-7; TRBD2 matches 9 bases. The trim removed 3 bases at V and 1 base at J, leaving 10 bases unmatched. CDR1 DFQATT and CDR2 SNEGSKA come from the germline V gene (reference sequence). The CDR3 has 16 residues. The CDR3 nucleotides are TGCAGTGCTAGTGTGGCGGGAGGGCCAAAGTCCTACGAGCAGTACTTC. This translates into CSASVAGGPKSYEQYF.

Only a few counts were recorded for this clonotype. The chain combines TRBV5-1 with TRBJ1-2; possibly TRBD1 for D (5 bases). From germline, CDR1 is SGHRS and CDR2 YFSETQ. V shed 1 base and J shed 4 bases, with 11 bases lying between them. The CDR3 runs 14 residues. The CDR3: CASSLKSGTYGYTF. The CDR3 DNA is TGCGCCAGCAGCTTGAAATCGGGGACCTATGGCTACACCTTC.

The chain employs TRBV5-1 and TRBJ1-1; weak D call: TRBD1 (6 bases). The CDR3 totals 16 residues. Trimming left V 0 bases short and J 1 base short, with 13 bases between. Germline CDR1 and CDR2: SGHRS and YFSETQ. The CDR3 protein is CASSLASQGGNTEAFF. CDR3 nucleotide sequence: TGCGCCAGCAGCTTGGCTTCACAGGGTGGGAACACTGAAGCTTTCTTT.

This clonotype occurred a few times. In nucleotides, the CDR3 is TGCGCCAGCAGCCAAGATCGTATTTGGGTCAGGGGTGTTTATGGCTACACCTTC. Amino acid sequence: CASSQDRIWVRGVYGYTF. The V gene is TRBV4-3, the J gene TRBJ1-2, with D tentatively TRBD1 (6 bases). The germline CDR1 and CDR2 sequences are LGHNA and YSLEER. The CDR3 contains 18 residues. The V and J ends lost 0 bases and 5 bases respectively, with 22 bases between them.

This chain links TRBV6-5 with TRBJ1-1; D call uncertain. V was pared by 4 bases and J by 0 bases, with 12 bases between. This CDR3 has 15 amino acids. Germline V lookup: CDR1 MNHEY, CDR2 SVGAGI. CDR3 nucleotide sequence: TGTGCCAGCAGTTTTCCGGGGTCTATGAACACTGAAGCTTTCTTT. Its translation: CASSFPGSMNTEAFF.

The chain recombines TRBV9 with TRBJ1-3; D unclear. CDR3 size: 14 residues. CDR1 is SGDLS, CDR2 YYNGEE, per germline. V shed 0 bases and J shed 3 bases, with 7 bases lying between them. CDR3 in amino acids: CASSVGADGNTIYF. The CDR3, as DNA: TGTGCCAGCAGCGTAGGGGCAGATGGAAACACCATATATTTT.

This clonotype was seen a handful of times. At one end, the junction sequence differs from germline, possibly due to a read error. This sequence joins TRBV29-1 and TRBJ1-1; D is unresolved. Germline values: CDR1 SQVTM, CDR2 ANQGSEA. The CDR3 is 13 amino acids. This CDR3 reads CSVEDTSAARRDF. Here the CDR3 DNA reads TGCAGCGTTGAAGATACGTCGGCCGCAAGGCGGGACTTT. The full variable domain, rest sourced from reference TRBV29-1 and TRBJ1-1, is SAVISQKPSRDICQRGTSLTIQCQVDSQVTMMFWYRQQPGQSLTLIATANQGSEATYESGFVIDKFPISRPNLTFSTLTVSNMSPEDSSIYLCSVEDTSAARRDFGQGTRLTVV.

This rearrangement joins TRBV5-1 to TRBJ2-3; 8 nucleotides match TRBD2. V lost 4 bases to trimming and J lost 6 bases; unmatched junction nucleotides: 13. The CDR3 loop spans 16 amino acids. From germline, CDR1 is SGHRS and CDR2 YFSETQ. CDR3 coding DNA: TGCGCCAGCAGCCGGGCAGTGGCGGGGGGATCGGATACGCAGTATTTT. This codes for CASSRAVAGGSDTQYF.

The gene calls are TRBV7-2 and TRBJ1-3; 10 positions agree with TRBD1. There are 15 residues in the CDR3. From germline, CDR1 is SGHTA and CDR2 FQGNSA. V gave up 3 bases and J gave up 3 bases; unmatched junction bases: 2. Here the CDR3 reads CASSLDRGNGNTIYF. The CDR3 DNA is TGTGCCAGCAGCTTGGACAGGGGGAATGGAAACACCATATATTTT.